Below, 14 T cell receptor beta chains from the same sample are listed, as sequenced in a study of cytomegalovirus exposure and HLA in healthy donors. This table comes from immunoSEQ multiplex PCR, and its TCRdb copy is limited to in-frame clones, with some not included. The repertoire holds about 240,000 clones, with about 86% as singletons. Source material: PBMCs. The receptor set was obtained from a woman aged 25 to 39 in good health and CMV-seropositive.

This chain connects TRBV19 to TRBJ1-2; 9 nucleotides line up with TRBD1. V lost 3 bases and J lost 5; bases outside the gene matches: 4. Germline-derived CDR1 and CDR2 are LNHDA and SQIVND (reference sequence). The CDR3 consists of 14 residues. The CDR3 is CASSIGQGWYGYTF. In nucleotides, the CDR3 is TGTGCCAGTAGTATCGGACAGGGGTGGTATGGCTACACCTTC.

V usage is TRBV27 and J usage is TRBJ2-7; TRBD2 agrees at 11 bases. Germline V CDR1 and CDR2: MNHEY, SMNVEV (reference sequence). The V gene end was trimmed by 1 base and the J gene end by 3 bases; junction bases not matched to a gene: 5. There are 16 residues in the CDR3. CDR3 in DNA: TGTGCCAGCAGTTTATTTATAGCGGGAGGGAGCTACGAGCAGTACTTC. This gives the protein CASSLFIAGGSYEQYF.

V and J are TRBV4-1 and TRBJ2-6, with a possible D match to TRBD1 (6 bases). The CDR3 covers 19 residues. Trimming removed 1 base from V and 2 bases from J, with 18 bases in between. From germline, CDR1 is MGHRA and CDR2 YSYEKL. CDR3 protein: CASSQGPSGVGTGANVLTF. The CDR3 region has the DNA TGCGCCAGCAGCCAAGGTCCCTCAGGGGTAGGAACTGGGGCCAACGTCCTGACTTTC.

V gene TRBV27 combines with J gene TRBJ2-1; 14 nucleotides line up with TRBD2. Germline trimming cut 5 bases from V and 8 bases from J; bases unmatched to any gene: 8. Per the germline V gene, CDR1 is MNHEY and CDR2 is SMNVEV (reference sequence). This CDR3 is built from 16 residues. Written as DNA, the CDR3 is TGTGCCAGCAGTCCGCCGGGACTAGCGGGAGTAGATGAGCAGTTCTTC. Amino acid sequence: CASSPPGLAGVDEQFF.

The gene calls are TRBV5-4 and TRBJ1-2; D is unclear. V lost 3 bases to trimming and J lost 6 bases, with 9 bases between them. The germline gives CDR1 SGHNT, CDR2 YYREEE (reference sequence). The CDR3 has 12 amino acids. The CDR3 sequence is CASSWGGNGYTF. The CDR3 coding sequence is TGTGCCAGCAGCTGGGGAGGTAATGGCTACACCTTC.

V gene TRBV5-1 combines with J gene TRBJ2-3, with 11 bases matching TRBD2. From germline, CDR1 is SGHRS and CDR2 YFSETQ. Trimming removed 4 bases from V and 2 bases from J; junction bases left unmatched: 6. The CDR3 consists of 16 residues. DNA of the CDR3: TGCGCCAGCAGCAGGGGGACTAGCGGTCTCACAGATACGCAGTATTTT. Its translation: CASSRGTSGLTDTQYF.

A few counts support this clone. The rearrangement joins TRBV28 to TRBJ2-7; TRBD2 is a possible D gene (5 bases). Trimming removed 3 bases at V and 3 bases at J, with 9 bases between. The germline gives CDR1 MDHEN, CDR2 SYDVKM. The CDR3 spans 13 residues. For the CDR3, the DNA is TGTGCCAGCAGTTTGCCGGAGGTCTACGAGCAGTACTTC. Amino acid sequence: CASSLPEVYEQYF.

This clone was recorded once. CDR3 coding DNA: TGTGCCATCCTAGTAGTCAGCGGGAGCTCCTACGAGCAGTACTTC. Translated: CAILVVSGSSYEQYF. This sequence joins TRBV10-3 and TRBJ2-7; 8 nucleotides line up with TRBD2. V shed 8 bases, J shed 0 bases, and the junction held 9 bases outside the gene matches. The CDR3 spans 15 residues. The germline CDR1 and CDR2 sequences are ENHRY and SYGVKD.

The CDR3 here is CASSRQTTEAFF. The CDR3 bases are TGTGCCAGTAGTAGGCAGACTACTGAAGCTTTCTTT. The chain joins TRBV19 to TRBJ1-1; D not certain. Trimming stripped 4 bases from V and 5 bases from J, with 8 bases between. Germline V lookup: CDR1 LNHDA, CDR2 SQIVND (reference sequence). The CDR3 length is 12 residues.

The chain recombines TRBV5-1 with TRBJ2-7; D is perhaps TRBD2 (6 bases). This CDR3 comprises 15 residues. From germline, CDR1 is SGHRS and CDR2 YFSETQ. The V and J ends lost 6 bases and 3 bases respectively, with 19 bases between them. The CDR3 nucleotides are TGCGCCAGCACCACGATCGGGGGTTCCGTCTACGAGCAGTACTTC. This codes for CASTTIGGSVYEQYF.

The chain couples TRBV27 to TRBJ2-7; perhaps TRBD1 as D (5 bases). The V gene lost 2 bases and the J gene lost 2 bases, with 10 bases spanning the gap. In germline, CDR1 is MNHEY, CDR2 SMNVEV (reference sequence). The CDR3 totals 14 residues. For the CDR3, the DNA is TGTGCCAGCAGTTTAGCAGGGTCTCCCTACGAGCAGTACTTC. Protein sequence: CASSLAGSPYEQYF.

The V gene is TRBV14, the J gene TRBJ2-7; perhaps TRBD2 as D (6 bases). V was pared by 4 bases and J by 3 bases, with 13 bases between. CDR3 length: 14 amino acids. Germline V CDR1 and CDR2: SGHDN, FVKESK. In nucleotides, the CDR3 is TGTGCCAGCAGCCTTCCAGGGACTTTCTACGAGCAGTACTTC. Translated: CASSLPGTFYEQYF. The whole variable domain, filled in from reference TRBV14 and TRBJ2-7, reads EAGVTQFPSHSVIEKGQTVTLRCDPISGHDNLYWYRRVMGKEIKFLLHFVKESKQDESGMPNNRFLAERTGGTYSTLKVQPAELEDSGVYFCASSLPGTFYEQYFGPGTRLTVT.

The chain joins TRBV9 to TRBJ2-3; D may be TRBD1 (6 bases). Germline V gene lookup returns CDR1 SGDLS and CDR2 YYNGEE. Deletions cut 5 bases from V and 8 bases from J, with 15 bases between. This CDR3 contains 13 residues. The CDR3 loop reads CASSPGGWPTQYF. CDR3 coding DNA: TGTGCCAGCAGTCCTGGGGGCTGGCCTACGCAGTATTTT.

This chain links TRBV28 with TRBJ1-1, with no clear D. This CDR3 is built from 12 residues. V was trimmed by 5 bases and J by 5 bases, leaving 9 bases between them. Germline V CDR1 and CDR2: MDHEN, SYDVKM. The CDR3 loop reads CASSLSTTEAFF. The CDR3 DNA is TGTGCCAGCAGTCTAAGTACGACTGAAGCTTTCTTT. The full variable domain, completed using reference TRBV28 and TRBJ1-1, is DVKVTQSSRYLVKRTGEKVFLECVQDMDHENMFWYRQDPGLGLRLIYFSYDVKMKEKGDIPEGYSVSREKKERFSLILESASTNQTSMYLCASSLSTTEAFFGQGTRLTVV.